This T cell receptor beta chain was identified in a study of beta chain features in type 1 diabetes. The study, taken as a whole, reports: Type 1 diabetes patients had TCRB CDR3s that were shorter (moderately but significantly so) in all four CD4+ subsets. cDNA sequencing could over-represent cells with high TCR expression. Any HLA type influence on TCRB rearrangement was left unresolved here.

What was sequenced were expressed TCRB transcripts, since all of the isolated RNA had been reverse transcribed. Assay used: immunoSEQ multiplex PCR; TCRdb lists only in-frame clones, some missing. The sample has around 260,000 clones; roughly 24% are singletons. This clone has a handful of counts. Its antigen is still unknown. Germline V CDR1 and CDR2: MDHEN, SYDVKM. Trimming cost V 5 bases and J 0 bases; bases outside gene matches: 5. This CDR3 contains 15 residues. The clonotype comes from a woman aged 30 to 39 with type 1 diabetes. Sequences were obtained from naive CD4+ T cells from blood. This rearrangement joins TRBV28 to TRBJ2-3; 7 positions match TRBD1. CDR3 DNA: TGTGCCAGCAGTCTCGGGACAGAGAGCACAGATACGCAGTATTTT. Protein: CASSLGTESTDTQYF. Together with reference TRBV28 and TRBJ2-3, the CDR3 gives the full variable domain: DVKVTQSSRYLVKRTGEKVFLECVQDMDHENMFWYRQDPGLGLRLIYFSYDVKMKEKGDIPEGYSVSREKKERFSLILESASTNQTSMYLCASSLGTESTDTQYFGPGTRLTVL.